These 28 T cell receptor beta chains share one sample of origin, sequenced in a study of T cell responses to AZD1222 COVID-19 vaccine. Here immunoSEQ multiplex PCR was the method, and the copy in TCRdb shows in-frame clones only, minus some. The top ten clones hold about 5% of a sample with 95,000 to 110,000 clones, about 90% of them seen once. Specimen: peripheral blood, collected on day 0 of AZD1222 vaccination. These receptors originate from an adult in good health.

The rearrangement joins TRBV4-1 to TRBJ2-5; 10 bases are a match to TRBD2. The CDR3 extends over 15 amino acids. Germline CDR1 and CDR2: MGHRA and YSYEKL. With 3 bases clipped from V and 5 bases from J, the junction kept 6 bases outside the gene matches. CDR3 DNA: TGCGCCAGCAGCCACGCCGGACTAGCGGCGGAGACCCAGTACTTC. Protein: CASSHAGLAAETQYF.

There are a few counts of this clone. The rearrangement joins TRBV10-2 to TRBJ1-1, with D perhaps matching TRBD1 (5 bases). Germline CDR1 reads WSHSY; CDR2 reads SAAADI. CDR3 length: 12 amino acids. The germline V and J ends were trimmed by 3 bases and 3 bases, with 5 bases remaining between them. CDR3: CASSDRDTEAFF. CDR3 sequence (DNA): TGCGCCAGCAGTGACAGGGACACTGAAGCTTTCTTT.

The chain recombines TRBV15 with TRBJ2-1, with D perhaps matching TRBD2 (5 bases). The CDR3 is made up of 15 amino acids. Germline values: CDR1 LNHNV, CDR2 YYDKDF (reference sequence). Trimming removed 0 bases from V and 7 bases from J, with 13 bases in between. As DNA, the CDR3 is TGTGCCACCAGCAGAGAGGCCGAGGGCCATAATGAGCAGTTCTTC. It encodes CATSREAEGHNEQFF.

This clone showed up just once. This chain links TRBV7-8 with TRBJ2-2, with D unresolved. Trimming left V 1 base short and J 3 bases short, with 0 bases between. CDR1 and CDR2 from the germline V gene are SGHVS and FQNEAQ. The CDR3 runs to 12 residues. CDR3 amino acids: CASSLDTGELFF. CDR3 nucleotide sequence: TGTGCCAGCAGCTTAGACACCGGGGAGCTGTTTTTT.

Here the CDR3 reads CASSQGYRSAQHF. In nucleotides, the CDR3 is TGTGCCAGCAGCCAAGGGTATCGAAGTGCCCAGCATTTT. V is TRBV4-2 and J is TRBJ1-5; D uncertain. In germline, CDR1 is LGHNA, CDR2 YNFKEQ. The V end lost 1 base, the J end lost 11 bases, and 12 bases lay between the germline ends. There are 13 residues in the CDR3.

The genes are TRBV6-5 and TRBJ1-1, with D possibly TRBD1 on 6 matching bases. Between the trimmed V and J ends, which lost 6 bases and 3 bases, there was a span of 14 bases. CDR1 MNHEY and CDR2 SVGAGI come from the germline V gene. The CDR3 extends over 14 amino acids. Here the CDR3 DNA reads TGTGCCAGCAGCCCGACAGGTGGGGACACTGAAGCTTTCTTT. This gives the protein CASSPTGGDTEAFF.

Here the CDR3 DNA reads TGTGCCAGCAGCTTAGATTGGGCAGGGAATGAGCAGTTCTTC. This sequence encodes CASSLDWAGNEQFF. This chain uses TRBV11-3 with TRBJ2-1, with D perhaps TRBD1 (5 bases). The CDR3 is 14 amino acids. V dropped 0 bases and J dropped 7 bases, with 10 bases sitting between them. From germline, CDR1 is SGHNT and CDR2 YENEEA.

This chain uses TRBV9 with TRBJ2-7; D perhaps matches TRBD2 (6 bases). The CDR3 has 13 residues. CDR1 SGDLS and CDR2 YYNGEE come from the germline V gene. Trimming took off 7 bases at V and 7 bases at J, with 18 bases between the two ends. CDR3 protein: CASGPGSPGEQYF. The CDR3 DNA follows: TGTGCCAGCGGCCCCGGGAGCCCGGGAGAGCAGTACTTC.

V gene TRBV3-1 (or the pseudogene TRBV3-2) combines with J gene TRBJ1-5, with a tentative D call TRBD1 (5 bases). The CDR3 has 19 residues. Germline V gene sequence: CDR1 LGHDT, CDR2 YNNKEL (reference sequence). With 0 bases removed from V and 3 bases from J, the gap between germline ends came to 21 bases. CDR3: CASSQDPPRGRAFNQPQHF. The CDR3 region has the DNA TGTGCCAGCAGCCAAGATCCCCCCCGCGGCAGGGCTTTCAATCAGCCCCAGCATTTT.

The rearrangement links TRBV18 to TRBJ2-3; D ambiguous. Germline V gives CDR1 KGHSH, CDR2 LQKENI. The CDR3 length is 13 residues. V was shortened by 5 bases and J by 4 bases, with 10 bases between the two germline ends. CDR3 loop: CASSRSPADTQYF. In nucleotides, the CDR3 is TGTGCCAGCTCAAGATCCCCCGCAGATACGCAGTATTTT.

The V gene is TRBV7-8, the J gene TRBJ1-5; 10 nucleotides line up with TRBD1. Germline lookup yields CDR1 SGHVS and CDR2 FQNEAQ. The CDR3 runs to 16 residues. Trimming cost V 5 bases and J 4 bases; bases outside gene matches: 8. CDR3 sequence: CASSVGRQGANQPQHF. CDR3 DNA sequence: TGTGCCAGCAGCGTGGGCCGACAGGGGGCAAATCAGCCCCAGCATTTT.

In this sample, this clone turned up once. The chain combines TRBV2 with TRBJ2-7; weak D call: TRBD1 (6 bases). The CDR3 is made up of 13 amino acids. Germline V gene data show CDR1 as SNHLY and CDR2 as FYNNEI. Deletions cut 7 bases from V and 4 bases from J, with 14 bases between. The CDR3 nucleotides are TGTGCCAGCAACCCGGACAGAGTATACGAGCAGTACTTC. Translation: CASNPDRVYEQYF. Full variable domain (rest looked up from reference TRBV2 and TRBJ2-7): EPEVTQTPSHQVTQMGQEVILRCVPISNHLYFYWYRQILGQKVEFLVSFYNNEISEKSEIFDDQFSVERPDGSNFTLKIRSTKLEDSAMYFCASNPDRVYEQYFGPGTRLTVT.

This chain uses TRBV19 with TRBJ1-3; 10 positions match TRBD1. The CDR3 consists of 14 residues. Germline CDR1 reads LNHDA; CDR2 reads SQIVND (reference sequence). V dropped 3 bases and J dropped 8; count of bases not matched to a gene: 4. CDR3 DNA sequence: TGTGCCAGTAGTATCCGGGACAGGGGATACACCATATATTTT. Encoded protein: CASSIRDRGYTIYF.

The rearrangement links TRBV24-1 to TRBJ1-5; D call uncertain. Trimming shortened V by 0 bases and J by 4 bases, and 18 bases separated the two germline ends. The CDR3 has 18 amino acids. The germline V gene has CDR1 KGHDR and CDR2 SFDVKD. CDR3 protein: CATSDLGTGPQSNQPQHF. The CDR3 DNA is TGTGCCACCAGTGATTTGGGAACCGGGCCCCAGTCGAATCAGCCCCAGCATTTT.

This chain joins TRBV4-1 and TRBJ2-1, with a tentative D call TRBD2 (5 bases). In germline, CDR1 is MGHRA, CDR2 YSYEKL. The ends were cut back, 1 base at V and 4 bases at J, with 23 bases in the middle. The CDR3 spans 19 residues. CDR3 amino acids: CASSQVGVLAQMVYNEQFF. The DNA of the CDR3 is TGCGCCAGCAGCCAAGTCGGGGTTCTTGCTCAGATGGTTTACAATGAGCAGTTCTTC.

The chain combines TRBV2 with TRBJ1-5, with a tentative D call TRBD1 (6 bases). The germline CDR1 and CDR2 sequences are SNHLY and FYNNEI. The CDR3 totals 14 residues. Trimming removed 9 bases from V and 5 bases from J, with 17 bases in between. CDR3 bases: TGTGCCAGAAGAACAGGGTTTGGAGATCAGCCCCAGCATTTT. This codes for CARRTGFGDQPQHF.

The rearrangement joins TRBV7-9 to TRBJ1-2; D might be TRBD1 (6 bases). The germline V gene has CDR1 SEHNR and CDR2 FQNEAQ (reference sequence). The germline V and J ends were trimmed by 5 bases and 4 bases, with 20 bases remaining between them. This CDR3 is 16 amino acids long. For the CDR3, the DNA is TGTGCCAGCAGCCCCTGGGAGGGGGGAATGCCCTATGGCTACACCTTC. Encoded protein: CASSPWEGGMPYGYTF.

This sequence joins TRBV6-5 and TRBJ2-1; TRBD2 matches at 8 bases. V was clipped by 4 bases and J by 9 bases; unmatched bases: 11. The CDR3 length is 15 residues. Germline CDR1 and CDR2: MNHEY and SVGAGI. The CDR3 reads CASSSMGLESTEQFF. The CDR3 DNA sequence: TGTGCCAGCAGTTCAATGGGACTAGAATCCACTGAGCAGTTCTTC.

V is TRBV11-3 and J is TRBJ1-2; D gene uncertain. CDR3 size: 12 residues. V shed 1 base and J shed 4 bases, with 4 bases lying between them. CDR1 and CDR2 (germline): SGHNT, YENEEA. The CDR3: CASSLAGYGYTF. CDR3 sequence (DNA): TGTGCCAGCAGCTTAGCTGGCTATGGCTACACCTTC.

The chain is built from TRBV6-6 and TRBJ1-5; 7 nucleotides align to TRBD1. CDR1 and CDR2 (germline): MNHNY, SVGAGI (reference sequence). V was clipped by 6 bases and J by 6 bases; unmatched bases: 11. This CDR3 contains 15 residues. The CDR3 coding sequence is TGTGCCAGCAGCACTGGACAGGAGGCAGGTCAGCCCCAGCATTTT. Translated: CASSTGQEAGQPQHF.

This rearrangement joins TRBV4-3 to TRBJ2-5; either TRBD1 or TRBD2 may fit D (5 bases each). From germline, CDR1 is LGHNA and CDR2 YSLEER. Trimming cost V 0 bases and J 1 base, with 18 bases left between them. The CDR3 runs to 18 residues. CDR3 bases: TGCGCCAGCAGCCAAGATCTGGCAGGCCTGAGGGGCCAAGAGACCCAGTACTTC. This codes for CASSQDLAGLRGQETQYF.

The genes are TRBV7-2 and TRBJ1-5; 7 bases are a match to TRBD1. CDR3 length equals 15 residues. Germline V gene sequence: CDR1 SGHTA, CDR2 FQGNSA. V dropped 4 bases and J dropped 6; count of bases not matched to a gene: 9. In DNA form, the CDR3 reads TGTGCCAGCAGCTCGACAGGGAACGGGGGTCAGCCCCAGCATTTT. This codes for CASSSTGNGGQPQHF.

The chain combines TRBV24-1 with TRBJ1-2, with TRBD1 matching 8 bases. The CDR3 loop spans 12 amino acids. Per germline, CDR1 KGHDR and CDR2 SFDVKD. With V trimmed by 9 bases and J by 7 bases, 6 bases remained unmatched. The CDR3 loop reads CATQGAYGGYTF. The CDR3 DNA follows: TGTGCCACCCAGGGGGCGTATGGTGGCTACACCTTC.

The J gene is TRBJ1-2, the V gene TRBV4-3; D is unclear. The length of the CDR3 is 15 residues. V shed 0 bases and J shed 5 bases, with 13 bases lying between them. Germline CDR1 is LGHNA and CDR2 is YSLEER. The CDR3 DNA reads TGCGCCAGCAGCCAAGAATTGAGTCCTGCGTATGGCTACACCTTC. Its translation is CASSQELSPAYGYTF.

As for this clone: At one boundary the junction diverges from the germline segment, which might be a read error. CDR3: CASTEIWAGLESEPGELFF. The CDR3 DNA sequence: TGTGCCAGCACTGAAATATGGGCAGGGTTGGAGAGCGAGCCCGGGGAGCTGTTTTTT. The rearrangement links TRBV6-1 to TRBJ2-2, with a weak D call TRBD1 (5 bases). The CDR3 has 19 amino acids. Germline loops: CDR1 MNHNS, CDR2 SASEGT.

The chain links TRBV5-1 to TRBJ1-1; 8 nucleotides match TRBD1. Looked up from germline, CDR1 is SGHRS and CDR2 is YFSETQ. Trimming removed 4 bases from V and 2 bases from J; junction bases left unmatched: 13. This CDR3 contains 17 residues. Here the CDR3 reads CASSGSQGGSVNTEAFF. The CDR3 coding sequence is TGCGCCAGCAGCGGGTCACAGGGGGGCTCAGTTAACACTGAAGCTTTCTTT.

This chain connects TRBV5-1 to TRBJ1-6, with D maybe TRBD1 (5 bases). Per germline, CDR1 SGHRS and CDR2 YFSETQ. Trimming took 7 bases from V and 7 from J, leaving 15 bases between them. The CDR3 length is 14 residues. CDR3 amino acids: CASRPGQENSPLHF. The DNA for the CDR3 is TGCGCCAGCCGACCGGGGCAGGAAAATTCACCCCTCCACTTT.

The chain joins TRBV30 to TRBJ1-2; no clear D gene. CDR1 and CDR2 from the germline V gene are GTSNPN and SVGIG (reference sequence). This CDR3 comprises 14 residues. V lost 1 base and J lost 7, with 16 bases in between. The CDR3 is CAWSALKGWGGYTF. CDR3 bases: TGTGCCTGGAGTGCCCTTAAGGGATGGGGTGGCTACACCTTC.